This T cell receptor beta chain emerged from a study of regulatory T cells in long-lasting Graves disease. This clonotype was recorded at least ten times. V was pared by 2 bases and J by 0 bases, with 19 bases between. The CDR3 loop spans 18 amino acids. Germline assignment: CDR1 SGHTA and CDR2 FQGTGA. To make TCR beta libraries, researchers used iRepertoire HTBI primers and Arm-PCR of CDR3 regions. TCRdb re-derived calls from the multiplex PCR reads in MiXCR, one entry per CDR3 protein. The sample has about 620,000 distinct CDR3 sequences; roughly 15% are singletons. Time point meaning: newly diagnosed GD, antithyroid drugs for less than 3 months. TCR sequences were obtained from RNA taken from PBMCs. These same records also appear under a second study, on T cells in Graves' hyperthyroidism and ophthalmopathy. From that second work: Orbital computed tomography and thyroid ultrasound, together with serum TRAb and thyroxine and clinical symptoms, were used for diagnoses. HTBI primers drove first-round RT-PCR of the TCR CDR3. Stable hyperthyroidism and ophthalmopathy were separated using 13 V-J signatures.

The source was peripheral blood mononuclear cells (PBMCs), collected at new diagnosis, from a patient treated with antithyroid drugs. The clonotype was recovered from a woman aged 25 to 39 with Graves disease. The J gene is TRBJ1-1, the V gene TRBV7-3; possibly TRBD1 for D (6 bases). The CDR3 nucleotides are TGTGCCAGCAGCTTATCCCCCCCAGGGGCGAAGATGAACACTGAAGCTTTCTTT. Translation gives CASSLSPPGAKMNTEAFF. The variable domain in full, with the rest retrieved from reference TRBV7-3 and TRBJ1-1, is GAGVSQTPSNKVTEKGKYVELRCDPISGHTALYWYRQSLGQGPEFLIYFQGTGAADDSGLPNDRFFAVRPEGSVSTLKIQRTERGDSAVYLCASSLSPPGAKMNTEAFFGQGTRLTVV.